This T cell receptor beta chain was captured by sequencing in a study of identical twins. Findings of the study overall: Rather than following the same donors, the conclusions depended on cross-sectional statistical analysis. Fewer insertions marked abundant cord blood beta clonotypes; young adult naive trended weakly, memory not at all.

This clonotype occurred a few times. Antigen unknown. A single record per CDR3 protein comes from TCRdb applying MiXCR to the 5' RACE reads. The table has approximately 530,000 distinct CDR3 sequences, under 25% seen once. Everyone who gave samples was a healthy Caucasian. Germline V gene lookup returns CDR1 SGHRS and CDR2 YFSETQ. The CDR3 is made up of 14 amino acids. The V segment lost 7 bases and the J segment 4 bases; nucleotides outside the gene matches: 2. The same data also went into a second study, on yellow fever vaccine responses in identical twins.

The sample consisted of CD4+ T cells sorted from blood. The sequence was obtained from a woman under 30 in good health. J is TRBJ2-1 and V is TRBV5-1; 13 bases agree with TRBD2. CDR3 sequence: CASGTSGTYNEQFF. In DNA form, the CDR3 reads TGCGCCAGCGGGACTAGCGGGACATACAATGAGCAGTTCTTC.